This T cell receptor beta chain was observed in a study of T cell responses to AZD1222 COVID-19 vaccine. Study-wide results and caveats: Only after the peak T cell response were repertoires sampled. The donors showed a predominance of white British ancestry and of females, with possible underestimation of clonal diversity. Seropositive status at baseline applied to only six AZD1222 recipients.

Profiled with immunoSEQ multiplex PCR; TCRdb holds only in-frame clones, not every one. The repertoire consists of roughly 140,000 clones, with 90% to 95% occurring once and the leading ten covering approximately 1.5%. J was trimmed by 4 bases and V by 5 bases; bases with no gene match: 7. CDR1 and CDR2 from the germline V gene are SGHVS and FNYEAQ. The CDR3 runs 14 residues. About this clone itself: The antigen remains unidentified.

The chain is built from TRBV7-6 and TRBJ1-2, with 7 positions matching TRBD1. The receptor's source is an adult who received the AZD1222 COVID-19 vaccine. The sequencing here drew on peripheral blood, taken 28 days after the second AZD1222 dose. The CDR3 DNA sequence: TGTGCCAGCAGCCCGAGACAGGGCGGCTATGGCTACACCTTC. This codes for CASSPRQGGYGYTF.